These T cell receptor beta chains were read from a single sample in a study of T cells in Graves' hyperthyroidism and ophthalmopathy. TCRdb used MiXCR to reprocess the multiplex PCR reads, holding one entry per CDR3 protein. Of about 210,000 distinct CDR3 sequences in the sample, approximately 16% were seen once. The sample was blood. These receptor sequences come from a man aged 40-49 years with Graves' hyperthyroidism. The CDR3 runs from the conserved cysteine through the conserved F or W. The D gene is left open where the match is weak. Not every row has a clone size; where given, it reads once, few, many or a size class.

.	TRBV6-2/TRBV6-3	many	TRBJ2-7	CASSYYNEQYF	TGTGCCAGCAGTTACTACAACGAGCAGTACTTC
TRBD2	TRBV7-9	.	TRBJ2-7	CASSITSGSDEQYF	TGTGCCAGCAGCATAACTAGCGGGAGCGACGAGCAGTACTTC
.	TRBV6-5	.	TRBJ2-7	CASSYRADSSYEQYF	TGTGCCAGCAGTTACAGGGCGGACAGCTCCTACGAGCAGTACTTC
.	TRBV4-3	many	TRBJ2-7	CASSQEGELLYEQYF	TGCGCCAGCAGCCAAGAAGGAGAGTTACTCTACGAGCAGTACTTC
.	TRBV20-1	.	TRBJ2-3	CSARSWESADTQYF	TGCAGTGCTAGAAGTTGGGAATCGGCAGATACGCAGTATTTT
.	TRBV9	.	TRBJ1-6	CASSPRDNRNSPLHF	TGTGCCAGCAGCCCAAGGGACAATAGGAATTCACCCCTCCACTTT
TRBD1	TRBV5-5	.	TRBJ2-5	CASSPPGQGFGETQYF	TGTGCCAGCAGCCCTCCGGGACAGGGGTTCGGGGAGACCCAGTACTTC
.	TRBV12-3/TRBV12-4	.	TRBJ1-5	CASSRRYSNQPQHF	TGTGCCAGCAGTCGGCGTTATAGCAATCAGCCCCAGCATTTT
TRBD1	TRBV7-9	.	TRBJ2-5	CASSQGTGGRQETQYF	TGTGCCAGCAGCCAAGGGACAGGGGGGCGTCAAGAGACCCAGTACTTC
.	TRBV28	.	TRBJ2-2	CASSFSPGDIGVGELFF	TGTGCCAGCAGTTTCTCCCCGGGCGATATTGGCGTCGGGGAGCTGTTTTTT
.	TRBV24-1	many	TRBJ2-1	CATSDLRGAAYNEQFF	TGTGCCACCAGTGATTTACGGGGGGCCGCCTACAATGAGCAGTTCTTC
TRBD2	TRBV24-1	few	TRBJ2-2	CATSESPGLGLGGELFF	TGTGCCACCAGTGAATCCCCGGGACTAGGGCTCGGCGGGGAGCTGTTTTTT
.	TRBV6-1	few	TRBJ2-2	CASRTVDTGELFF	TGTGCCAGCAGGACCGTGGACACCGGGGAGCTGTTTTTT
.	TRBV10-2	many	TRBJ2-5	CASTPHKGGQETQYF	TGCGCCAGCACCCCCCACAAGGGGGGCCAAGAGACCCAGTACTTC
TRBD1	TRBV30	many	TRBJ2-1	CACSITGTGVYNEQFF	TGTGCCTGCTCGATTACCGGGACAGGGGTCTACAATGAGCAGTTCTTC
TRBD1	TRBV28	.	TRBJ2-6	CASSLPGQGSGANVLTF	TGTGCCAGCAGTTTACCGGGACAGGGCTCTGGGGCCAACGTCCTGACTTTC
.	TRBV12-3/TRBV12-4	few	TRBJ1-2	CASRGGEGNYGYTF	TGTGCCAGCAGGGGAGGGGAAGGTAACTATGGCTACACCTTC
.	TRBV18	many	TRBJ1-1	CASSPRILNTEAFF	TGTGCCAGCTCGCCAAGGATTTTGAACACTGAAGCTTTCTTT
TRBD1	TRBV15	.	TRBJ1-1	CATSRPGGKMGNTEAFF	TGTGCCACCAGCAGACCAGGGGGCAAAATGGGGAACACTGAAGCTTTCTTT
.	TRBV5-1	.	TRBJ2-7	CASSPGAVTYEQYF	TGCGCCAGCAGTCCCGGAGCGGTGACCTACGAGCAGTACTTC
TRBD1	TRBV3-1	many	TRBJ1-1	CASSHPSGTANTEAFF	TGTGCCAGCAGCCATCCCTCCGGGACAGCGAACACTGAGGCTTTCTTT
TRBD1	TRBV6-2/TRBV6-3	.	TRBJ1-2	CASNYPGQGAKGYTF	TGTGCCAGCAATTACCCGGGACAGGGGGCTAAGGGCTACACCTTC
TRBD1	TRBV7-9	.	TRBJ2-7	CAGSSSGTDYYEQYF	TGTGCCGGCAGTTCCTCCGGGACAGATTACTACGAGCAGTACTTC
TRBD1	TRBV5-1	many	TRBJ2-5	CASSFDRVIQETQYF	TGCGCCAGCAGCTTTGACAGGGTAATCCAAGAGACCCAGTACTTC
.	TRBV28	many	TRBJ1-5	CASSLLGGDQPQHF	TGTGCCAGCAGTTTATTGGGGGGAGATCAGCCCCAGCATTTT
.	TRBV2	.	TRBJ1-3	CASNRGKSFGNTIYF	TGTGCCAGCAATCGGGGGAAAAGCTTTGGAAACACCATATATTTT
.	TRBV5-1	few	TRBJ2-4	CASSSTAGKNIQYF	TGCGCCAGCAGCTCCACCGCAGGGAAAAACATTCAGTACTTC
.	TRBV7-9	few	TRBJ1-1	CASSPLGEFTEAFF	TGTGCCAGCAGCCCGCTCGGGGAGTTCACTGAAGCTTTCTTT
TRBD1	TRBV20-1	.	TRBJ1-2	CSARTQQGESGYTF	TGCAGTGCTAGAACTCAACAGGGGGAATCTGGCTACACCTTC
TRBD1	TRBV27	many	TRBJ2-1	CASGFGTGPFNEQFF	TGTGCCAGCGGGTTCGGGACAGGGCCTTTCAATGAGCAGTTCTTC
.	TRBV5-6	many	TRBJ1-2	CASSLVAGIYGYTF	TGTGCCAGCAGCTTGGTTGCAGGGATCTATGGCTACACCTTC
.	TRBV5-1	many	TRBJ2-2	CASSWGDTANTGELFF	TGCGCCAGCAGCTGGGGGGACACCGCGAACACCGGGGAGCTGTTTTTT
TRBD1	TRBV4-2	.	TRBJ2-7	CASSQGNRGLDEQYF	TGTGCCAGCAGCCAAGGTAATAGGGGGCTCGACGAGCAGTACTTC
.	TRBV29-1	many	TRBJ1-3	CSVEEPVGANTIYF	TGCAGCGTTGAAGAGCCGGTGGGCGCAAACACCATATATTTT
.	TRBV7-2	many	TRBJ1-2	CASSLKNRVNYGYTF	TGTGCCAGCAGCTTAAAGAACAGGGTGAACTATGGCTACACCTTC
.	TRBV13	.	TRBJ2-3	CASSLGGSGGGQDTQYF	TGTGCCAGCAGCTTAGGCGGGAGTGGGGGGGGCCAGGATACGCAGTATTTT
TRBD2	TRBV28	many	TRBJ2-7	CASRPTSGSSYEQYF	TGTGCCAGCAGACCTACTAGCGGGAGCTCCTACGAGCAGTACTTC
TRBD2	TRBV15	many	TRBJ2-7	CATSRDGGNSYEQYF	TGTGCCACCAGCAGAGACGGGGGGAATTCCTACGAGCAGTACTTC
TRBD2	TRBV7-3	.	TRBJ2-3	CASSRLAGGPRGDTQYF	TGTGCCAGCAGCCGACTAGCGGGGGGCCCCCGGGGAGATACGCAGTATTTT
TRBD1	TRBV20-1	.	TRBJ2-7	CSARGTGGYEQYF	TGCAGTGCTAGAGGGACAGGGGGTTACGAGCAGTACTTC
.	TRBV9	.	TRBJ2-1	CASSVQNRDEQFF	TGTGCCAGCAGCGTACAGAATCGGGATGAGCAGTTCTTC
TRBD2	TRBV24-1	.	TRBJ2-5	CATSDFGEAGGETQYF	TGTGCCACCAGTGATTTCGGCGAGGCGGGGGGGGAGACCCAGTACTTC
.	TRBV20-1	.	TRBJ2-3	CSARAGRPYTDTQYF	TGCAGTGCTAGAGCAGGCAGACCTTACACAGATACGCAGTATTTT
.	TRBV7-9	many	TRBJ2-2	CASSLRSTGLTGELFF	TGTGCCAGCAGCTTACGGTCTACAGGACTCACCGGGGAGCTGTTTTTT
TRBD1	TRBV12-3/TRBV12-4	many	TRBJ2-1	CASSLNPGQKFF	TGTGCCAGCAGTTTAAATCCGGGACAGAAGTTCTTC
.	TRBV12-5	.	TRBJ1-1	CASGLGDREAFF	TGTGCTAGTGGTTTGGGAGACCGGGAAGCTTTCTTT
.	TRBV6-1	few	TRBJ1-2	CASSAVYGYTF	TGTGCCAGCAGTGCCGTCTATGGCTACACCTTC
.	TRBV7-9	many	TRBJ2-1	CASSFLGFNEQFF	TGTGCCAGCAGCTTCCTGGGTTTCAATGAGCAGTTCTTC
.	TRBV7-6	few	TRBJ2-7	CASSLSRSYEQYF	TGTGCCAGCAGCCTAAGTCGTTCTTACGAGCAGTACTTC
.	TRBV7-2	many	TRBJ2-7	CASSLAWGLYEQYF	TGTGCCAGCAGCTTAGCGTGGGGTCTCTACGAGCAGTACTTC
.	TRBV5-1	many	TRBJ2-3	CASSLLYSPDGTDTQYF	TGCGCCAGCAGCTTGCTCTACTCCCCCGATGGCACAGATACGCAGTATTTT
.	TRBV7-2	many	TRBJ2-1	CASSPGGTWNEQFF	TGTGCCAGCAGCCCCGGTGGGACCTGGAATGAGCAGTTCTTC
.	TRBV12-3/TRBV12-4	.	TRBJ2-3	CASSLRSGARTDTQYF	TGTGCCAGCAGTTTACGGTCAGGGGCCCGCACAGATACGCAGTATTTT
TRBD1	TRBV3-1	.	TRBJ1-6	CASRDRAGNSPLHF	TGTGCCAGCAGAGACAGGGCGGGTAATTCACCCCTCCACTTT
.	TRBV5-1	many	TRBJ2-1	CASSLEQGGYNEQFF	TGCGCCAGCAGCTTGGAACAGGGCGGGTACAATGAGCAGTTCTTC
TRBD1	TRBV7-9	.	TRBJ1-6	CASSFVQGANSPLHF	TGTGCCAGCAGCTTCGTTCAGGGGGCTAATTCACCCCTCCACTTT
.	TRBV28	many	TRBJ1-2	CASSLDSFYGYTF	TGTGCCAGCAGTTTAGACAGTTTCTATGGCTACACCTTC